This T cell receptor beta chain was sequenced in a study of memory CD4+ T cells and cytomegalovirus serostatus (dated by TCRdb to the late 2010s). Describing the broader study: A total of 35 or so healthy Belgian adults, of whom 9 were CMV seropositive and roughly 24 were CMV seronegative, were included in the cohort. CD4+ memory TCRbeta repertoires of a Belgian cohort with known cytomegalovirus serostatus were sequenced in order to replicate a published TCR-based CMV serostatus classifier. Broad study findings and their caveats: CMV serostatus prediction reached a median bootstrapped AUC of 0.95 with the original framework and over 0.8 with a US-trained random forest. The original-framework classifier achieved a median bootstrapped AUC of almost 0.97 with a 95% CI of 0.76-1.00 on the Belgian cohort. Of 164 previously reported CMV-associated TCRbeta sequences, approximately 70 appeared in the CD4+ memory repertoires, each in one to five individuals. Results were interpreted as suggesting that the CMV-associated TCR signature is largely present in the CD4+ memory repertoire. Unlike the original study, which covered naive and memory CD4+ and CD8+ populations, the Belgian study sequenced only CD4+CD45RO+ memory cells.

Remarks on this clone: Its recognized antigen is unknown. Within one base of it there is no much larger clone, and no base qualities were kept.

Genomic DNA was extracted from sorted cells with the Quick-DNA Microprep Kit. TCRbeta DNA was amplified with the immunoSEQ hsTCRbeta kit following the manufacturer's protocol. TCRbeta libraries were sequenced on an Illumina MiSeq instrument. The original pipeline was this. Once out-of-frame sequences had been removed, fewer than 2.5 million distinct TCRbeta sequences were left, which works out to an average of approximately 72,000 per individual. Each individual was scored according to the count of over 150 previously reported CMV-associated TCRbeta sequences and the total productive distinct TCRbeta count. A beta-binomial model was reimplemented in Python, and scikit-learn random forests with default parameters were trained on US cohort data. Classifier performance on the Belgian cohort was summarized as median AUC with percentile confidence intervals over 10,000 bootstrap iterations. Drawn from immuneACCESS, this table holds only the in-frame rearrangements with V and J called that TCRdb kept. Clones are partly lost; checked studies trace under half to an unresolved V gene and leave the rest unexplained. That table is the source of V, J and clone size, and D and trimming were worked out from the DNA. Counted in this sample were under 85,000 clones; around 78% of them appeared once. Of the sample, roughly 2.6% is held by the ten largest clones.

Based on the germline V gene, the CDR1 and CDR2 sequences are SGHTA and FQGNSA. V is reduced by 3 bases and J by 5 bases, leaving a spacing of 13 bases between them. Including cysteine and phenylalanine, the CDR3 has 14 amino acids. Only the CDR3 part of the read is kept: 42 bases, read in frame from the first base. Single viable CD3+CD4+CD8-CD45RO+ cells were sorted as memory CD4+ T cells on a FACSAria II. CMV serostatus was assessed using a Roche Elecsys assay, by which serum IgG against CMV pp150, pp28, p38 and p52 was detected. Following thawing, total CD4+ T cells were enriched through positive selection using CD4 magnetic microbeads. The samples came from a different study that was designed specifically to examine the CD4+ T cell memory repertoire. Peripheral blood mononuclear cells were isolated and cryopreserved according to standard operating procedures, and serum was stored at -80 degrees C. The staining relied on CD3-PerCP (BW264/56), CD4-APC (RPA-T4), CD45RO-PE (UCHT1) and CD8-Pacific Orange (3B5) antibodies, and Sytox blue was used to exclude non-viable cells.

The rearranged segments are TRBV7-2 and TRBJ1-1, and TRBD1 may be the D gene, going by 6 matching bases. The sequencing sample was made of memory CD4+ T cells from blood. The receptor's source is an adult in good health and CMV-seropositive. The nucleotides are TGTGCCAGCAGCTTGGGACGGGGGCAAACTGAAGCTTTCTTT. Its protein product is CASSLGRGQTEAFF.